This T cell receptor (beta chain) is from a study of technical replicates of blood from several donors. The assay was immunoSEQ multiplex PCR, and TCRdb's table has in-frame clones only and misses some. Here the sample spans approximately 84,000 clones, 95% to 98% being singletons. The CDR3 spans 15 residues. After removal of 9 bases from V and 4 bases from J, the junction contained 10 bases not matched to a gene. Germline V gene data show CDR1 as LNHDA and CDR2 as SQIVND (reference sequence). The TCR comes from a human donor in good health. The V and J genes are TRBV19 and TRBJ1-4; 8 bases are a match to TRBD1. Sequenced input: T cells isolated from PBMCs. In nucleotides, the CDR3 is TGTGCCAGCCGGGACAGGCCCCTTGGTAATGAAAAACTGTTTTTT. Protein sequence: CASRDRPLGNEKLFF.